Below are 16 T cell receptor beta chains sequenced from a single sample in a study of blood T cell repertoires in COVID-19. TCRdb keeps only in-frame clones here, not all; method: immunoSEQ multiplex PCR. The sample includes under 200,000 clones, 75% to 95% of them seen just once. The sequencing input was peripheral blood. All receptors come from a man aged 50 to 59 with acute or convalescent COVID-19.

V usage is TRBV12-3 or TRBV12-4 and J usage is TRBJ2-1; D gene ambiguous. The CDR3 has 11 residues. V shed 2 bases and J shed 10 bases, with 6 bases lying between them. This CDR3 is CASSLSGEQFF. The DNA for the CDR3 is TGTGCCAGCAGTTTATCCGGGGAGCAGTTCTTC.

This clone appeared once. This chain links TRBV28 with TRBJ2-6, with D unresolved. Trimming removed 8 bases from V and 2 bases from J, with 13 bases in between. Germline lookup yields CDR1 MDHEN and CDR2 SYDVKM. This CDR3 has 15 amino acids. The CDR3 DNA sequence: TGTGCCAGCGGCTCCGCGGTGGCTGGGGCCAACGTCCTGACTTTC. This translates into CASGSAVAGANVLTF.

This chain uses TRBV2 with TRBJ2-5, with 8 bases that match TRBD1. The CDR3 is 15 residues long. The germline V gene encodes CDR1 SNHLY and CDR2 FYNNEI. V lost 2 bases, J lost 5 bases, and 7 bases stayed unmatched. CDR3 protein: CASSENRGVGETQYF. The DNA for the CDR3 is TGTGCCAGCAGTGAAAACAGGGGGGTTGGGGAGACCCAGTACTTC.

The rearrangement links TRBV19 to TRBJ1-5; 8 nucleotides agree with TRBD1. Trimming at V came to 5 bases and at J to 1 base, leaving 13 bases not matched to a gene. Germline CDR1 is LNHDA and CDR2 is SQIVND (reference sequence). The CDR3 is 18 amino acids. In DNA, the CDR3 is TGTGCCAGTAGTTTGACAGGGGCGACCCGTTTGAGCAATCAGCCCCAGCATTTT. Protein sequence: CASSLTGATRLSNQPQHF. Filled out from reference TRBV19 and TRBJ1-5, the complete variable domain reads DGGITQSPKYLFRKEGQNVTLSCEQNLNHDAMYWYRQDPGQGLRLIYYSQIVNDFQKGDIAEGYSVSREKKESFPLTVTSAQKNPTAFYLCASSLTGATRLSNQPQHFGDGTRLSIL.

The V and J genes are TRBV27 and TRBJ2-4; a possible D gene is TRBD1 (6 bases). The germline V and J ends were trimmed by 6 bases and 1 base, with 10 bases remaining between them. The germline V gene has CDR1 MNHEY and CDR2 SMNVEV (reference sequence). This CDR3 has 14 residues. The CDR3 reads CASSDQGAKNIQYF. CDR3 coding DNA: TGTGCCAGCAGCGACCAGGGGGCCAAAAACATTCAGTACTTC.

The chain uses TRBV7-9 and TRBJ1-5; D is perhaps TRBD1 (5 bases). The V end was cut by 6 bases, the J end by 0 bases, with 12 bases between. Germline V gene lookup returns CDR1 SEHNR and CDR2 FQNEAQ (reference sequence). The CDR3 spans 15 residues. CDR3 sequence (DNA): TGTGCCAGCAGTTTCTCGGGGGATAGCAATCAGCCCCAGCATTTT. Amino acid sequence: CASSFSGDSNQPQHF.

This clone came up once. The CDR3: CASSKDGREQYV. The CDR3 DNA follows: TGTGCCAGCAGCAAAGATGGCAGGGAGCAGTACGTC. The rearrangement joins TRBV21-1 to TRBJ2-7; the D call of TRBD1 is as the table states it, not checked on the DNA. TRBV21-1 is given as a pseudogene. This CDR3 has 12 amino acids.

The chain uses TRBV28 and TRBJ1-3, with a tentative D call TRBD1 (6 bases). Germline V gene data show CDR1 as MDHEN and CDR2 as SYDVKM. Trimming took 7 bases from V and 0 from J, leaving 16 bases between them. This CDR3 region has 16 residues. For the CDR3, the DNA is TGTGCCAGCACCCGAGGCCGGGACACCTCTGGAAACACCATATATTTT. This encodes CASTRGRDTSGNTIYF.

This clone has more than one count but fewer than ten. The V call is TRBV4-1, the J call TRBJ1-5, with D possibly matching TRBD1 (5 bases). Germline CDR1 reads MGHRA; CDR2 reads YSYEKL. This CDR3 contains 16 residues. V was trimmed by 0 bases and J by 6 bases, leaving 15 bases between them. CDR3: CASSQDQGRAGQPQHF. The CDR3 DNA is TGCGCCAGCAGCCAAGATCAGGGCAGGGCCGGTCAGCCCCAGCATTTT.

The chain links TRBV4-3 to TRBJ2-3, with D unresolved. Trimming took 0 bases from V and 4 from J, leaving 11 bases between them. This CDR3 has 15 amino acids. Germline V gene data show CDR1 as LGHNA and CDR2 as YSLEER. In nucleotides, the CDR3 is TGCGCCAGCAGCCAAGACAATGTTTTTTCAGATACGCAGTATTTT. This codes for CASSQDNVFSDTQYF.

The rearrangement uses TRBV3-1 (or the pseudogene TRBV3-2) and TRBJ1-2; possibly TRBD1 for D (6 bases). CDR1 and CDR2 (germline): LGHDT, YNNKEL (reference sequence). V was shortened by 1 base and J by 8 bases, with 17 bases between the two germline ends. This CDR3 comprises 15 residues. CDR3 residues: CASSQASTGYGGYTF. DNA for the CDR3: TGTGCCAGCAGCCAAGCATCTACAGGGTACGGCGGCTACACCTTC.

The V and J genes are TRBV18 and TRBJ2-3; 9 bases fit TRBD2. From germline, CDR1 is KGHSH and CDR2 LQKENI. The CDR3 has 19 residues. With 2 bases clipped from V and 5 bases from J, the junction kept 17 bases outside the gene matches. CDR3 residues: CASSPKAGGPETTIDTQYF. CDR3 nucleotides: TGTGCCAGCTCACCAAAAGCGGGAGGACCCGAGACAACAATAGATACGCAGTATTTT.

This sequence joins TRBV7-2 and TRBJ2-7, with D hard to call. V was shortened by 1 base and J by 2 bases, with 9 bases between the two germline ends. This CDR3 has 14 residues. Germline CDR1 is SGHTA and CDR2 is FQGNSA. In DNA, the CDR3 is TGTGCCAGCAGCTTAGGGCGCAGCGCCTACGAGCAGTACTTC. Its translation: CASSLGRSAYEQYF.

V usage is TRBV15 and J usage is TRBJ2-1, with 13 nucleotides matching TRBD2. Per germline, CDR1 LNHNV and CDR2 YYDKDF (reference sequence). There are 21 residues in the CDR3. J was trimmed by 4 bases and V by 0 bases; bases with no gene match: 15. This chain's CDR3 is CATSREPGLAGSLYLYNEQFF. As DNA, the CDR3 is TGTGCCACCAGCAGAGAACCGGGACTAGCGGGAAGCCTATACCTTTACAATGAGCAGTTCTTC.

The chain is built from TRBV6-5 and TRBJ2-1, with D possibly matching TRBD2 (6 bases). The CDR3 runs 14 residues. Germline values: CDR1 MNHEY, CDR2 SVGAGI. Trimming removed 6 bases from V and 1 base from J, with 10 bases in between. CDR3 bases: TGTGCCAGCAGACGGAGGGGATCCTACAATGAGCAGTTCTTC. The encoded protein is CASRRRGSYNEQFF.

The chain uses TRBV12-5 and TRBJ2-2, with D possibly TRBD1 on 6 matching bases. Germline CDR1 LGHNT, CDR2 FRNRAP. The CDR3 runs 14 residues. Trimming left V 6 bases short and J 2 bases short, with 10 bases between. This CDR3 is CASGQGPNTGELFF. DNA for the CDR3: TGTGCTAGTGGACAGGGTCCCAACACCGGGGAGCTGTTTTTT.